This T cell receptor beta chain stems from a study of T cell repertoires and HLA-DP antigens. The overall study: Alloreactive CD4+ T cells targeted HLA-DP on transduced HeLa. The study's findings and limits: Against one allele, clones undetected before culture averaged about 34%; against the other, around 50%.

This clone showed up just a few times. The antigen is not known. The PCR primers covered 54 TRBV and 13 TRBJ segments. Only in-frame clones appear in the TCRdb table, and some are missing; sequencing was by immunoSEQ multiplex PCR. The data contain approximately 100,000 clones, around 86% of them singletons. Purity of the untouched CD4+ T cells was approximately 98%. Sequencing was carried out using CD4+ T cells from PBMCs. The sequence came from a man aged 50 to 60 in good health and CMV-seronegative.

The chain's CDR3 is CASQTSGSFRETQYF. For the CDR3, the DNA is TGTGCCAGCCAGACTAGCGGGAGTTTCAGGGAGACCCAGTACTTC. V and J are TRBV27 and TRBJ2-5, with 12 bases aligning to TRBD2. Germline CDR1 is MNHEY and CDR2 is SMNVEV (reference sequence). The CDR3 extends over 15 amino acids. V was clipped by 8 bases and J by 5 bases; unmatched bases: 9.